This passage covers 5 T cell receptor beta chains from one sample sequenced in a study of memory CD4+ T cells and cytomegalovirus serostatus. Single viable CD3+CD4+CD8-CD45RO+ cells were sorted as the memory CD4+ T cells. The assay was immunoSEQ multiplex PCR, and TCRdb's table has in-frame clones only and misses some. The table has about 52,000 clones, about 86% seen once; the top ten hold roughly 2%. Source material: memory CD4+ T cells from blood. These receptor sequences come from an adult in good health and CMV-seropositive.

The V and J genes are TRBV6-5 and TRBJ1-1, with D possibly TRBD1 on 6 matching bases. Trimming took off 5 bases at V and 6 bases at J, with 16 bases between the two ends. This CDR3 spans 14 amino acids. Germline CDR1 MNHEY, CDR2 SVGAGI. Here the CDR3 DNA reads TGTGCCAGCAGTCCACGACAGGATCGGGCTGAAGCTTTCTTT. Encoded protein: CASSPRQDRAEAFF.

The CDR3 DNA reads as TGCGCCAGCAGCCCCGGACTAGCGGGAGGCCGCTACGAGCAGTACTTC. It specifies CASSPGLAGGRYEQYF. This sequence joins TRBV4-1 and TRBJ2-7; 14 bases map to TRBD2. The V gene end was trimmed by 4 bases and the J gene end by 3 bases; junction bases not matched to a gene: 5. The CDR3 consists of 16 residues. CDR1 is MGHRA and CDR2 is YSYEKL in the germline V gene.

This clone has a handful of counts. The rearrangement links TRBV2 to TRBJ1-1; D unclear. The CDR3 loop spans 14 amino acids. The V gene's germline CDR1 is SNHLY and CDR2 FYNNEI. V was cut by 6 bases and J by 0 bases, with 11 bases left in between. As DNA, the CDR3 is TGTGCCAGCAGGGTTGGGCAGATGAACACTGAAGCTTTCTTT. Protein product: CASRVGQMNTEAFF.

This clone was detected a few times. This sequence joins TRBV7-2 and TRBJ2-5, with no clear D. Trimming shortened V by 1 base and J by 2 bases, and 14 bases separated the two germline ends. CDR3 length: 16 residues. From germline, CDR1 is SGHTA and CDR2 FQGNSA. The CDR3 nucleotides are TGTGCCAGCAGCTTAGATCTCCACCTGGGGCAAGAGACCCAGTACTTC. The encoded protein is CASSLDLHLGQETQYF.

The gene calls are TRBV28 and TRBJ1-6; D may be TRBD1 (6 bases). The CDR3 runs to 15 residues. Between the trimmed V and J ends, which lost 6 bases and 2 bases, there was a span of 11 bases. Per germline, CDR1 MDHEN and CDR2 SYDVKM. The CDR3 DNA is TGTGCCAGCAGGGGAGGGGGGGCCTATAATTCACCCCTCCACTTT. Protein sequence: CASRGGGAYNSPLHF.